What follows are 32 T cell receptor beta chains derived from one specimen sequenced in a study of cytomegalovirus exposure and HLA in healthy donors. The primer mix had 60 Vbeta and 13 Jbeta primers. Measured with immunoSEQ multiplex PCR; TCRdb has only the in-frame clones, and not every one. The sample has some 97,000 clones; roughly four fifths are singletons. Sequences were obtained from PBMCs. The receptors derive from a male donor in good health and CMV-seropositive.

This clone came up once. The chain links TRBV7-2 to TRBJ1-3, with D tentatively TRBD1 (5 bases). From germline, CDR1 is SGHTA and CDR2 FQGNSA. CDR3 length: 15 amino acids. Trimming removed 4 bases from V and 4 bases from J, with 14 bases in between. CDR3 nucleotide sequence: TGTGCCAGCAGCTGGACCGACAGCTCCGGAAACACCATATATTTT. Encoded protein: CASSWTDSSGNTIYF.

This rearrangement joins TRBV19 to TRBJ1-3; TRBD1 matches at 10 bases. V was pared by 5 bases and J by 4 bases, with 23 bases of the junction left unmatched. The CDR3 runs 21 residues. Germline V lookup: CDR1 LNHDA, CDR2 SQIVND (reference sequence). The CDR3 region is CASSPPSRQGAFVVSGNTIYF. For the CDR3, the DNA is TGTGCCAGTAGTCCCCCCTCTCGACAGGGGGCGTTCGTCGTATCAGGAAACACCATATATTTT.

This clone was picked up a small number of times. V and J are TRBV28 and TRBJ2-3; possibly TRBD2 for D (5 bases). The V end lost 5 bases, the J end lost 2 bases, and 14 bases lay between the germline ends. This CDR3 is built from 15 residues. CDR1 is MDHEN, CDR2 SYDVKM, per germline. Here the CDR3 reads CASSLPGSLTDTQYF. The CDR3 nucleotides are TGTGCCAGCAGTCTCCCGGGGAGCCTCACAGATACGCAGTATTTT.

This chain uses TRBV5-1 with TRBJ2-3; the D gene is possibly TRBD2 (6 bases). The CDR3 loop spans 16 amino acids. Deletions cut 4 bases from V and 0 bases from J, with 15 bases between. Germline loops: CDR1 SGHRS, CDR2 YFSETQ. The CDR3: CASSPLGAGSTDTQYF. CDR3 bases: TGCGCCAGCAGCCCCCTGGGTGCGGGGAGCACAGATACGCAGTATTTT. Variable domain in full (rest from reference TRBV5-1 and TRBJ2-3): KAGVTQTPRYLIKTRGQQVTLSCSPISGHRSVSWYQQTPGQGLQFLFEYFSETQRNKGNFPGRFSGRQFSNSRSEMNVSTLELGDSALYLCASSPLGAGSTDTQYFGPGTRLTVL.

The chain joins TRBV7-9 to TRBJ1-4; D gene ambiguous. V was trimmed by 5 bases and J by 8 bases, leaving 15 bases between them. Germline CDR1 SEHNR, CDR2 FQNEAQ (reference sequence). CDR3 length equals 14 residues. The CDR3 coding sequence is TGTGCCAGCAGCCACGTTCCAGGAGGAGAAAAACTGTTTTTT. This gives the protein CASSHVPGGEKLFF.

J is TRBJ2-2 and V is TRBV27, with D possibly TRBD2 on 5 matching bases. The germline gives CDR1 MNHEY, CDR2 SMNVEV (reference sequence). V was clipped by 1 base and J by 4 bases, with 10 bases between them. The CDR3 runs to 15 residues. The CDR3 protein is CASSLLGSGTGELFF. The CDR3 region has the DNA TGTGCCAGCAGTTTATTGGGGAGCGGCACCGGGGAGCTGTTTTTT.

CDR3 in DNA: TGTGCCAGCTCGGGACAGCTGAGCTCCTATAATTCACCCCTCCACTTT. It encodes CASSGQLSSYNSPLHF. This chain connects TRBV2 to TRBJ1-6, with 7 bases lining up with TRBD1. The CDR3 covers 16 residues. Trimming at V came to 8 bases and at J to 0 bases, leaving 7 bases not matched to a gene. Germline CDR1 and CDR2: SNHLY and FYNNEI.

The rearrangement links TRBV9 to TRBJ2-6, with 8 nucleotides matching TRBD1. Trimming at V came to 3 bases and at J to 8 bases, leaving 10 bases not matched to a gene. The CDR3 runs 16 residues. In germline, CDR1 is SGDLS, CDR2 YYNGEE. In DNA, the CDR3 is TGTGCCAGCAGCGGGGGGGACAGGCAGGGGACCAACGTCCTGACTTTC. As protein: CASSGGDRQGTNVLTF.

The CDR3 loop reads CAWRRQGYSEAFF. DNA for the CDR3: TGTGCCTGGAGGCGACAGGGTTACAGTGAAGCTTTCTTT. The chain joins TRBV30 to TRBJ1-1; 7 bases match TRBD1. The CDR3 has 13 residues. V trimming: 3 bases; J trimming: 7 bases; junction bases outside the gene matches: 8. Germline loops: CDR1 GTSNPN, CDR2 SVGIG (reference sequence). The variable domain in full, completed from reference TRBV30 and TRBJ1-1, reads SQTIHQWPATLVQPVGSPLSLECTVEGTSNPNLYWYRQAAGRGLQLLFYSVGIGQISSEVPQNLSASRPQDRQFILSSKKLLLSDSGFYLCAWRRQGYSEAFFGQGTRLTVV.

This chain uses TRBV7-9 with TRBJ2-3; a possible D gene is TRBD2 (6 bases). The V end lost 5 bases, the J end lost 0 bases, and 9 bases lay between the germline ends. The length of the CDR3 is 14 residues. The germline CDR1 and CDR2 sequences are SEHNR and FQNEAQ (reference sequence). The CDR3 loop reads CASSRRGSTDTQYF. CDR3 in DNA: TGTGCCAGCAGCCGGCGGGGTAGCACAGATACGCAGTATTTT.

This rearrangement joins TRBV7-8 to TRBJ2-1, with D possibly matching TRBD1 (5 bases). Trimming removed 0 bases at V and 2 bases at J, with 5 bases between. CDR3 length equals 14 residues. CDR1 is SGHVS, CDR2 FQNEAQ, per germline. This CDR3 reads CASSLAGAYNEQFF. The CDR3 DNA follows: TGTGCCAGCAGCTTAGCAGGGGCCTACAATGAGCAGTTCTTC.

The chain couples TRBV6-6 to TRBJ2-5; the D is unclear. CDR1 and CDR2 (germline): MNHNY, SVGAGI (reference sequence). The ends were cut back, 0 bases at V and 4 bases at J, with 12 bases in the middle. The CDR3 spans 15 residues. CDR3 coding DNA: TGTGCCAGCAGTTACTCGGGCAGCTTCCCAGAGACCCAGTACTTC. Translation: CASSYSGSFPETQYF.

The V call is TRBV7-2, the J call TRBJ2-5, with 8 nucleotides matching TRBD2. This CDR3 region has 17 residues. The germline gives CDR1 SGHTA, CDR2 FQGNSA. The V gene end was trimmed by 5 bases and the J gene end by 2 bases; junction bases not matched to a gene: 13. DNA of the CDR3: TGTGCCAGCAGCCTAGGGCCAAGTTCGGGGGGGCAAGAGACCCAGTACTTC. This gives the protein CASSLGPSSGGQETQYF.

V and J are TRBV11-3 and TRBJ1-2, with a weak D call TRBD1 (5 bases). The CDR3 runs 12 residues. Trimming cost V 2 bases and J 8 bases, with 9 bases left between them. The germline V gene encodes CDR1 SGHNT and CDR2 YENEEA. The DNA of the CDR3 is TGTGCCAGCAGCTTAAGGTGGGGCGGCTACACCTTC. Amino acid sequence: CASSLRWGGYTF.

The genes are TRBV7-2 and TRBJ1-5; D ambiguous. The germline V gene encodes CDR1 SGHTA and CDR2 FQGNSA. CDR3 length equals 13 residues. V gave up 7 bases and J gave up 4 bases, with 11 bases separating them. CDR3 region: CASTSRDNQPQHF. CDR3 nucleotide sequence: TGTGCCAGCACCTCTCGCGATAATCAGCCCCAGCATTTT.

The table lists this clone with a few counts. The chain links TRBV6-4 to TRBJ2-2, with 8 bases matching TRBD1. Germline assignment: CDR1 MRHNA and CDR2 SNTAGT. The CDR3 totals 14 residues. Germline trimming cut 6 bases from V and 7 bases from J; bases unmatched to any gene: 7. The CDR3 loop reads CASRPGQANGELFF. DNA for the CDR3: TGTGCCAGCAGGCCGGGACAGGCAAACGGGGAGCTGTTTTTT.

This clone was detected once. The chain employs TRBV6-1 and TRBJ1-5; a weak D match, TRBD1 (6 bases). The CDR3 length is 16 residues. CDR1 is MNHNS and CDR2 is SASEGT in the germline V gene. V was pared by 4 bases and J by 1 base, with 14 bases between. In nucleotides, the CDR3 is TGTGCCAGCAGTGCCCCAGGGGCTAGGAGCAATCAGCCCCAGCATTTT. As protein: CASSAPGARSNQPQHF.

This chain connects TRBV19 to TRBJ2-7; TRBD2 might be the D (6 bases). From germline, CDR1 is LNHDA and CDR2 SQIVND (reference sequence). V lost 2 bases, J lost 3 bases, and 8 bases lay in between. This CDR3 spans 13 amino acids. As DNA, the CDR3 is TGTGCCAGTAGTATACCCGGGGGCTACGAGCAGTACTTC. It codes for CASSIPGGYEQYF.

This chain links TRBV6-5 with TRBJ2-7, with TRBD1 matching 10 bases. V trimming: 6 bases; J trimming: 11 bases; junction bases outside the gene matches: 4. The CDR3 is 11 residues long. From germline, CDR1 is MNHEY and CDR2 SVGAGI. The DNA for the CDR3 is TGTGCCAGCAGCGCCGGGACAGGGGAGTACTTC. Translated, it gives CASSAGTGEYF.

The chain carries TRBV2 and TRBJ1-2; TRBD1 matches at 10 bases. V trimming: 4 bases; J trimming: 1 base; junction bases outside the gene matches: 6. The germline V gene encodes CDR1 SNHLY and CDR2 FYNNEI. The CDR3 consists of 16 residues. DNA of the CDR3: TGTGCCAGCAGTGGACGGACAGGGGGTTTTAACTATGGCTACACCTTC. Protein: CASSGRTGGFNYGYTF.

The chain employs TRBV28 and TRBJ1-4; tentative D call: TRBD1 (6 bases). This CDR3 comprises 14 residues. V was shortened by 2 bases and J by 3 bases, with 7 bases between the two germline ends. Germline CDR1 MDHEN, CDR2 SYDVKM. The DNA of the CDR3 is TGTGCCAGCAGTTTACAGGGGTCTAATGAAAAACTGTTTTTT. This encodes CASSLQGSNEKLFF.

This clone came up once. The genes are TRBV6-6 and TRBJ1-2; TRBD1 aligns across 7 bases. Losses at the gene ends were 6 bases for V and 8 bases for J; bases not matched to a gene: 12. The CDR3 spans 14 residues. The germline V gene has CDR1 MNHNY and CDR2 SVGAGI (reference sequence). In DNA form, the CDR3 reads TGTGCCAGCAGCGCCGCGACAGGGCCTACGGGCTACACCTTC. Its protein product is CASSAATGPTGYTF.

The rearrangement uses TRBV4-2 and TRBJ2-7; maybe TRBD1 (5 bases). CDR1 is LGHNA, CDR2 YNFKEQ, per germline. This CDR3 contains 16 residues. Trimming shortened V by 1 base and J by 7 bases, and 20 bases separated the two germline ends. In DNA form, the CDR3 reads TGTGCCAGCAGCCAAGCTAGGAACAGTCCAGGGTCGGAGCAGTACTTC. Translating gives CASSQARNSPGSEQYF.

The chain uses TRBV21-1 and TRBJ1-2. TRBV21-1 is classified as a pseudogene. The CDR3 consists of 14 residues. The CDR3 protein is CASSKAGEVNGYTF. CDR3 DNA: TGTGCCAGCAGCAAAGCGGGAGAGGTGAATGGCTACACCTTC.

The genes are TRBV5-1 and TRBJ2-5; perhaps TRBD1 as D (6 bases). V was shortened by 2 bases and J by 1 base, with 9 bases between the two germline ends. This CDR3 spans 14 amino acids. Germline loops: CDR1 SGHRS, CDR2 YFSETQ. CDR3 DNA: TGCGCCAGCAGCTTTGGACAGAGCCAAGAGACCCAGTACTTC. Translated: CASSFGQSQETQYF.

The chain uses TRBV4-1 and TRBJ1-2; 11 nucleotides agree with TRBD1. The CDR3 contains 17 residues. Germline values: CDR1 MGHRA, CDR2 YSYEKL. Trimming cost V 0 bases and J 6 bases; bases outside gene matches: 9. The CDR3 region is CASSQEGQGALAHGYTF. The CDR3 DNA follows: TGCGCCAGCAGCCAAGAAGGACAGGGGGCGCTGGCACATGGCTACACCTTC.

The chain has TRBV27 and TRBJ2-7, with a weak D call TRBD1 (5 bases). The germline V and J ends were trimmed by 5 bases and 2 bases, with 10 bases remaining between them. CDR1 is MNHEY and CDR2 is SMNVEV in the germline V gene (reference sequence). The CDR3 consists of 13 residues. For the CDR3, the DNA is TGTGCCAGCAGTAAGCAGGGTCCCTACGAGCAGTACTTC. Translation: CASSKQGPYEQYF.

This clone was counted a single time. The chain joins TRBV11-3 to TRBJ2-3, with D possibly TRBD1 on 5 matching bases. Germline CDR1 reads SGHNT; CDR2 reads YENEEA. The CDR3 spans 13 residues. The ends were cut back, 0 bases at V and 6 bases at J, with 7 bases in the middle. The CDR3 nucleotides are TGTGCCAGCAGCTTAGACGGACATGATACGCAGTATTTT. Its protein product is CASSLDGHDTQYF. Using reference TRBV11-3 and TRBJ2-3 for the parts outside the CDR3, the full variable domain is EAGVVQSPRYKIIEKKQPVAFWCNPISGHNTLYWYLQNLGQGPELLIRYENEEAVDDSQLPKDRFSAERLKGVDSTLKIQPAELGDSAVYLCASSLDGHDTQYFGPGTRLTVL.

This chain uses TRBV7-2 with TRBJ1-6; no reliable D call. Germline V gene lookup returns CDR1 SGHTA and CDR2 FQGNSA. The V and J ends lost 1 base and 6 bases respectively, with 10 bases between them. This CDR3 region has 15 residues. CDR3 region: CASSLVLAINSPLHF. CDR3 in DNA: TGTGCCAGCAGCTTAGTCCTAGCCATTAATTCACCCCTCCACTTT.

This chain connects TRBV7-2 to TRBJ1-6; D is uncertain. Germline V gene lookup returns CDR1 SGHTA and CDR2 FQGNSA. Between the trimmed V and J ends, which lost 1 base and 13 bases, there was a span of 17 bases. The CDR3 extends over 15 amino acids. The CDR3 reads CASSLVNSWVGPLHF. As DNA, the CDR3 is TGTGCCAGCAGCTTAGTCAACAGCTGGGTGGGTCCCCTCCACTTT.

This chain links TRBV18 with TRBJ1-1; the match to TRBD1 covers 7 bases. Germline V lookup: CDR1 KGHSH, CDR2 LQKENI. The CDR3 loop spans 14 amino acids. The J segment lost 3 bases and the V segment lost 4 bases, leaving 5 bases of the junction unmatched. The CDR3 DNA reads TGTGCCAGCTCACGGGGACAGACCTACACTGAAGCTTTCTTT. As protein: CASSRGQTYTEAFF.

This rearrangement joins TRBV19 to TRBJ2-1; TRBD1 matches at 7 bases. V was clipped by 9 bases and J by 6 bases; unmatched bases: 14. Germline V gene data show CDR1 as LNHDA and CDR2 as SQIVND (reference sequence). The CDR3 is 15 amino acids. This CDR3 reads CASLPRGNRGNEQFF. CDR3 DNA: TGTGCCAGCCTGCCTAGGGGGAACAGGGGCAATGAGCAGTTCTTC.